What follows are 32 T cell receptor beta chains derived from one specimen sequenced in a study of T cells expressing NK-cell markers. TCRdb re-called the 5' RACE reads and shows each CDR3 protein once, DNA omitted. The table lists over 350,000 distinct CDR3 sequences. Sequencing was performed on blood T cells: a sorted CD56 or NKG2C T cell subset, CD4+ or CD8+ T cells, or bulk PBMC T cells (not recorded which). All receptors come from a woman in her forties or fifties in good health.

The J gene is TRBJ1-4, the V gene TRBV20-1; TCRdb returns TRBD1, unconfirmable since there is no DNA. CDR1 and CDR2 (germline): DFQATT, SNEGSKA (reference sequence). CDR3 length: 15 amino acids. CDR3 in amino acids: CSARGRGATNEKLFF.

The chain couples TRBV29-1 to TRBJ1-1. The CDR3 covers 13 residues. The germline gives CDR1 SQVTM, CDR2 ANQGSEA. The CDR3 is CSVLWTVSTEAFF.

The V and J genes are TRBV6-5 and TRBJ2-1; the TCRdb D gene call, TRBD1, has no DNA to confirm it. Looked up from germline, CDR1 is MNHEY and CDR2 is SVGAGI. The CDR3 extends over 12 amino acids. The CDR3 reads CASSSGGYEQFF.

J is TRBJ2-1 and V is TRBV6-5; TCRdb proposes TRBD1, but this gene call is untestable without DNA. CDR1 is MNHEY, CDR2 SVGAGI, per germline. This CDR3 contains 20 residues. CDR3 amino acids: CASSREDWRVTGTLYNEQFF.

The V gene is TRBV28, the J gene TRBJ2-2; the D call from TCRdb, TRBD1, cannot be confirmed without DNA. In germline, CDR1 is MDHEN, CDR2 SYDVKM. The CDR3 totals 14 residues. The CDR3 region is CASSLGQGYGELFF.

The chain's CDR3 is CASSQEIQGKSYNEQFF. V and J are TRBV14 and TRBJ2-1; lacking DNA, the TRBD1 call made by TCRdb goes unchecked. The germline CDR1 and CDR2 sequences are SGHDN and FVKESK. The CDR3 is made up of 17 amino acids.

This chain uses TRBV12-3 or TRBV12-4 with TRBJ2-3; no DNA is available, so the TRBD1 call from TCRdb remains unchecked. The CDR3 length is 13 residues. The CDR3 here is CASRDGRTDTQYF.

CDR3: CSVERSDRGWGYTF. This chain uses TRBV29-1 with TRBJ1-2; TCRdb gives TRBD1 as the D gene, but with no DNA this cannot be confirmed. This CDR3 is built from 14 residues. Germline V gives CDR1 SQVTM, CDR2 ANQGSEA.

The chain carries TRBV12-3 or TRBV12-4 and TRBJ2-3; TCRdb reports TRBD2, a call that lacks DNA to check it against. The CDR3 length is 16 residues. CDR3 sequence reads: CASSSVGLDSTDTQYF.

The genes are TRBV4-1 and TRBJ2-5; TCRdb proposes TRBD2, but this gene call is untestable without DNA. CDR1 is MGHRA and CDR2 is YSYEKL in the germline V gene. The CDR3 is 17 amino acids. This CDR3 reads CASSQVFSGTYQETQYF.

V is TRBV7-9 and J is TRBJ1-6. CDR3 length equals 14 residues. In germline, CDR1 is SEHNR, CDR2 FQNEAQ (reference sequence). The CDR3 spells CASSLSGVNSPLHF.

The gene calls are TRBV29-1 and TRBJ1-2; the TCRdb call, TRBD1, lacks DNA for checking. CDR1 SQVTM and CDR2 ANQGSEA come from the germline V gene. The CDR3 consists of 14 residues. The CDR3 region is CSVVVSWTGGGYTF.

The genes are TRBV5-1 and TRBJ2-5; TCRdb designates TRBD2, a call that cannot be tested without DNA. The CDR3 is 14 amino acids. The germline V gene encodes CDR1 SGHRS and CDR2 YFSETQ. The CDR3: CASSLKGTFSTQYF.

J is TRBJ2-1 and V is TRBV28; TCRdb selects TRBD1, and the lack of DNA leaves this call unchecked. Germline V gives CDR1 MDHEN, CDR2 SYDVKM. The CDR3 totals 13 residues. Here the CDR3 reads CASTGTRHNEQFF.

The V and J genes are TRBV3-1 and TRBJ2-1. The CDR3 has 17 residues. Germline V gene lookup returns CDR1 LGHDT and CDR2 YNNKEL (reference sequence). The CDR3 loop is CASSPPPTSRSYNEQFF.

The chain's CDR3 is CASSSALGEQYF. V gene TRBV6-5 combines with J gene TRBJ2-7; TCRdb selects TRBD1, and the lack of DNA leaves this call unchecked. The V gene's germline CDR1 is MNHEY and CDR2 SVGAGI. The CDR3 consists of 12 residues.

The chain recombines TRBV12-3 or TRBV12-4 with TRBJ2-1; TCRdb proposes TRBD1, but this gene call is untestable without DNA. The CDR3 has 15 residues. CDR3 amino acids: CASSARGQGINEQFF.

This chain connects TRBV2 to TRBJ2-3. The CDR3 is 15 residues long. In germline, CDR1 is SNHLY, CDR2 FYNNEI. CDR3 amino acids: CASRVAGVISDTQYF.

The rearrangement joins TRBV6-5 to TRBJ2-7. The CDR3 extends over 15 amino acids. The V gene's germline CDR1 is MNHEY and CDR2 SVGAGI. CDR3 in amino acids: CASSYSSGITYEQYF.

V and J are TRBV11-3 and TRBJ2-7; TCRdb's assignment of TRBD1 cannot be checked, as there is no DNA. Germline-derived CDR1 and CDR2 are SGHNT and YENEEA. The CDR3 is made up of 14 amino acids. CDR3 loop: CASSLARGNYEQYF.

The chain employs TRBV6-1 and TRBJ2-1. The germline CDR1 and CDR2 sequences are MNHNS and SASEGT. CDR3 length: 15 amino acids. The CDR3 loop reads CASSGMADLYNEQFF.

The chain is built from TRBV25-1 and TRBJ2-3; with no DNA, the TCRdb D assignment of TRBD2 cannot be verified. CDR3 size: 15 residues. The V gene's germline CDR1 is MGHDK and CDR2 SYGVNS. CDR3 amino acids: CASSSLAGVTDTQYF.

J is TRBJ1-1 and V is TRBV5-1; absent DNA, TCRdb's TRBD1 call cannot be checked. The CDR3 is 11 residues long. CDR1 is SGHRS, CDR2 YFSETQ, per germline. Here the CDR3 reads CASSSPGQAFF.

The V and J genes are TRBV7-2 and TRBJ2-1; TCRdb's D call of TRBD1 is untestable without DNA. CDR3 length equals 14 residues. Germline V CDR1 and CDR2: SGHTA, FQGNSA. This CDR3 is CASKQAALGLEQFF.

This CDR3 is CASSFNVGRESNQPQHF. The genes are TRBV12-3 or TRBV12-4 and TRBJ1-5. This CDR3 is 17 amino acids long.

The rearrangement uses TRBV12-3 or TRBV12-4 and TRBJ2-3. The CDR3 sequence is 15 residues long. CDR3 in amino acids: CASSLAGVSADTQYF.

This chain's CDR3 is CSARGASRRDTGELFF. This sequence joins TRBV20-1 and TRBJ2-2; with no DNA, the TCRdb D assignment of TRBD1 cannot be verified. Per the germline V gene, CDR1 is DFQATT and CDR2 is SNEGSKA (reference sequence). The CDR3 has 16 residues.

J is TRBJ2-5 and V is TRBV18; the TRBD1 assignment by TCRdb is unverifiable without DNA. CDR3 length: 17 residues. Germline V gives CDR1 KGHSH, CDR2 LQKENI. The CDR3 sequence: CASSSPSGAEIQETQYF.

The V gene is TRBV12-3 or TRBV12-4, the J gene TRBJ1-1; TCRdb's assignment of TRBD1 cannot be checked, as there is no DNA. The CDR3 has 14 amino acids. CDR3: CASTREGTGGEAFF.

The chain combines TRBV6-5 with TRBJ2-7; the D gene TCRdb calls, TRBD1, cannot be checked with no DNA. This CDR3 comprises 16 residues. Germline V gene sequence: CDR1 MNHEY, CDR2 SVGAGI. The CDR3 here is CASSSTRTGNTYEQYF.

The genes are TRBV12-3 or TRBV12-4 and TRBJ2-4; TCRdb returns TRBD1, unconfirmable since there is no DNA. CDR3 length equals 14 residues. The CDR3: CASSLAGILRTEDF.

CDR3 sequence: CASSEALDGYNEQFF. The chain carries TRBV6-1 and TRBJ2-1. Germline CDR1 is MNHNS and CDR2 is SASEGT. This CDR3 is 15 amino acids long.